Listed below are T cell receptor beta chains from one sample, sequenced in a study of vaccination and CD4 T cells after COVID-19. No antigens are known for them. Each CDR3 protein is one row after TCRdb ran MiXCR on the PCR reads. The sample lists 14,000 or so distinct CDR3 sequences; 52% were seen once. Sequencing used CD4+ T cells from blood, cultured in vitro. These receptors were taken from a human donor who had recovered from COVID-19. Both conserved end residues are part of each CDR3. D genes are given only for firm matches. Part of the rows lack a size; the others show once, few, many or a class for expanded clones.

cdr3_aa cdr3_nt clone_size j_call v_call d_call
CASSGGTSLETQYF TGTGCCAGTAGTGGGGGGACTAGCCTGGAGACCCAGTACTTC . TRBJ2-5 TRBV19 TRBD2
CASSELAGGIQNIQYF TGCGCCAGCAGTGAGTTAGCGGGAGGGATACAAAACATTCAGTACTTC few TRBJ2-4 TRBV10-1 TRBD2
CARAGRPGGEQYF TGTGCCAGAGCGGGGAGGCCCGGTGGCGAGCAGTACTTC . TRBJ2-7 TRBV7-2 TRBD2
CSAQPGGVTDTQYF TGCAGTGCCCAACCCGGGGGAGTAACAGATACGCAGTATTTT . TRBJ2-3 TRBV20-1 .
CASSLAEGIQYF TGTGCCAGCAGCCTCGCTGAGGGCATTCAGTACTTC . TRBJ2-4 TRBV11-2 .
CASSPLSGDTEAFF TGTGCCAGCTCACCACTATCAGGTGACACTGAAGCTTTCTTT . TRBJ1-1 TRBV18 .
CASSLLRDTQYF TGTGCCAGCTCACTTCTCCGGGATACGCAGTATTTT . TRBJ2-3 TRBV18 .
CASSGWSTDTQYF TGTGCCAGCAGTGGGTGGAGCACAGATACGCAGTATTTT few TRBJ2-3 TRBV11-2 .
CASSGRALVLETQYF TGTGCCAGCAGTGGCAGGGCCCTCGTCCTTGAGACCCAGTACTTC . TRBJ2-5 TRBV6-1 .
CASSGFGQDYGYTF TGTGCCAGCAGTGGTTTCGGGCAGGACTATGGCTACACCTTC . TRBJ1-2 TRBV6-1 .
CASSQQWGVRDSISDTQYF TGCGCCAGCAGCCAACAATGGGGGGTCCGGGACTCTATCTCCGATACGCAGTATTTT . TRBJ2-3 TRBV4-3 .
CASSVGTGKRGYTF TGTGCCAGCAGTGTAGGGACAGGCAAAAGGGGCTACACCTTC few TRBJ1-2 TRBV2 TRBD1
CSAPSGGRNTQYF TGCAGTGCTCCTAGCGGGGGGCGGAATACGCAGTATTTT few TRBJ2-3 TRBV20-1 TRBD2
CSATSGYYTGELFF TGCAGTGCTACCTCGGGGTACTACACCGGGGAGCTGTTTTTT few TRBJ2-2 TRBV20-1 .
CASSDLYNEQFF TGTGCCAGCAGTGACCTATACAATGAGCAGTTCTTC . TRBJ2-1 TRBV2 .
CASSLQGGNQPQHF TGTGCCAGCAGCCTACAGGGTGGCAATCAGCCCCAGCATTTT few TRBJ1-5 TRBV2 .
CASSYTAGTRYHNEQFF TGTGCCAGCAGTTACACAGCCGGGACTAGGTACCACAATGAGCAGTTCTTC . TRBJ2-1 TRBV6-5 TRBD2
CASSLRQGDPYEQYF TGTGCCAGCAGCTTGCGGCAGGGGGACCCCTACGAGCAGTACTTC . TRBJ2-7 TRBV7-2 TRBD1
CASSNREIDEQYF TGTGCCAGTAGTAACAGGGAGATCGACGAGCAGTACTTC few TRBJ2-7 TRBV19 .
CASRPRLVNEQFF TGTGCCAGCAGACCCAGACTAGTCAATGAGCAGTTCTTC . TRBJ2-1 TRBV12-3/TRBV12-4 .
CASSLRGGSIDGYTF TGTGCCAGCAGCCTCCGGGGAGGGTCTATCGATGGCTACACCTTC few TRBJ1-2 TRBV6-2/TRBV6-3 .
CASSLLNTEAFF TGTGCCAGCAGCTTGTTAAACACTGAAGCTTTCTTT . TRBJ1-1 TRBV7-9 .
CASRTTGSSYNEQFF TGCGCCAGCAGAACGACGGGGAGCTCCTACAATGAGCAGTTCTTC . TRBJ2-1 TRBV5-1 .
CASSDLLAGGNANTGELFF TGTGCCAGCAGCGACTTACTAGCGGGGGGGAATGCGAACACCGGGGAGCTGTTTTTT few TRBJ2-2 TRBV7-9 TRBD2
CASSDWTGAHEKLFF TGTGCCAGCAGTGATTGGACAGGCGCGCATGAAAAACTGTTTTTT . TRBJ1-4 TRBV6-4 TRBD1
CATRSGSGSNSPLHF TGTGCCACCAGGTCGGGGTCAGGGTCGAATTCACCCCTCCACTTT few TRBJ1-6 TRBV15 .
CSARVWGSNYGYTF TGCAGTGCTAGAGTCTGGGGCTCGAACTATGGCTACACCTTC . TRBJ1-2 TRBV20-1 .
CATSDPSADTQYF TGTGCCACCAGTGATCCCTCGGCAGATACGCAGTATTTT few TRBJ2-3 TRBV24-1 .
CAISTGWDSNQPQHF TGTGCCATCAGCACAGGGTGGGATAGCAATCAGCCCCAGCATTTT . TRBJ1-5 TRBV10-3 .
CASRGAYTGGYEQYF TGTGCCAGTAGGGGGGCCTATACAGGGGGCTACGAGCAGTACTTC . TRBJ2-7 TRBV19 TRBD1
CASSIDAGTGGNGQFF TGTGCCAGTAGTATAGATGCCGGGACAGGGGGGAATGGGCAGTTCTTC . TRBJ2-1 TRBV19 TRBD1
CASLRTHYEQYF TGTGCCAGCCTTCGAACTCACTACGAGCAGTACTTC . TRBJ2-7 TRBV19 .
CASSLVAGANYEQYF TGTGCCAGCAGCTTAGTAGCGGGGGCCAACTACGAGCAGTACTTC . TRBJ2-7 TRBV11-2 TRBD2
CASGSGRQGANTGELFF TGCGCCAGCGGGTCAGGGAGACAGGGGGCAAACACCGGGGAGCTGTTTTTT . TRBJ2-2 TRBV10-1 TRBD1
CSARDWATGTNQPQHF TGCAGTGCTAGAGATTGGGCGACAGGGACCAATCAGCCCCAGCATTTT . TRBJ1-5 TRBV20-1 TRBD1
CASSAGKTQYF TGTGCCAGCAGTGCTGGGAAGACCCAGTACTTC few TRBJ2-5 TRBV28 .
CASNSKGRNTEAFF TGTGCCAGCAACTCAAAGGGACGGAACACTGAAGCTTTCTTT few TRBJ1-1 TRBV4-2 .
CASSLGQGIDEQYF TGCGCCAGCAGCTTGGGGCAGGGGATTGACGAGCAGTACTTC . TRBJ2-7 TRBV5-1 .
CASSSAFGYTF TGTGCCAGCAGTTCTGCATTCGGCTACACCTTC medium-sized TRBJ1-2 TRBV6-2/TRBV6-3 .
CASSPRDGTVEAFF TGTGCCAGCAGCCCCCGGGACGGAACAGTTGAAGCTTTCTTT . TRBJ1-1 TRBV14 .
CASGWGRRDRGETQYF TGTGCTAGTGGTTGGGGACGACGGGACAGGGGAGAGACCCAGTACTTC . TRBJ2-5 TRBV12-5 TRBD1
CSAKGLISEQYF TGCAGTGCCAAGGGACTAATTTCCGAGCAGTACTTC . TRBJ2-7 TRBV20-1 TRBD2
CATGNRGQRGGYTF TGTGCCACCGGCAACAGGGGGCAAAGGGGCGGCTACACCTTC few TRBJ1-2 TRBV24-1 TRBD1
CASSPTSNQPQHF TGTGCCAGCTCACCAACTAGCAATCAGCCCCAGCATTTT few TRBJ1-5 TRBV18 .
CASSRTAEPGAQPQHF TGTGCCAGCAGCAGGACAGCAGAACCAGGGGCTCAGCCCCAGCATTTT few TRBJ1-5 TRBV6-1 .
CSARVYGGGGQETQYF TGCAGTGCTAGAGTTTATGGAGGGGGGGGGCAAGAGACCCAGTACTTC few TRBJ2-5 TRBV20-1 .
CASSLGRQGITDTQYF TGTGCTAGCAGCTTAGGAAGGCAGGGGATTACAGATACGCAGTATTTT . TRBJ2-3 TRBV7-7 .
CASGLEGGTGYTF TGTGCTAGTGGTTTGGAGGGGGGAACCGGCTACACCTTC . TRBJ1-2 TRBV12-5 .
CARTELKTSGENNEQFF TGTGCCAGGACAGAACTTAAGACTAGCGGGGAGAACAATGAGCAGTTCTTC large TRBJ2-1 TRBV5-3 TRBD2
CASSFGTAYEQYF TGCGCCAGCAGCTTCGGGACAGCTTACGAGCAGTACTTC . TRBJ2-7 TRBV5-1 TRBD1
CASSLSHNSPLHF TGTGCCAGCAGTTTATCGCATAATTCACCCCTCCACTTT few TRBJ1-6 TRBV27 .
CASTYPGGYGYTF TGTGCCAGCACCTATCCGGGAGGTTATGGCTACACCTTC . TRBJ1-2 TRBV2 .
CASSEALRQGQPQHF TGTGCCAGCAGTGAAGCGCTCCGGCAGGGCCAGCCCCAGCATTTT . TRBJ1-5 TRBV6-1 .
CASSFGGSSYNEQFF TGTGCCAGCAGTTTTGGGGGGAGCTCCTACAATGAGCAGTTCTTC few TRBJ2-1 TRBV12-3/TRBV12-4 .
CASSSAQRAVSYEQYF TGTGCCAGCAGCTCGGCTCAGCGGGCCGTCTCCTACGAGCAGTACTTC . TRBJ2-7 TRBV7-2 .
CASSLVSRQETQYF TGTGCCAGCAGCTTAGTTTCTAGGCAAGAGACCCAGTACTTC few TRBJ2-5 TRBV11-2 .
CASSSAGTLNTEAFF TGTGCCAGCAGTTCCGCCGGGACTCTGAACACTGAAGCTTTCTTT few TRBJ1-1 TRBV28 .
CASSSSQGGYTF TGTGCCAGCAGTTCATCGCAGGGAGGCTACACCTTC once TRBJ1-2 TRBV28 .
CASSLSRSGELFF TGTGCCAGCAGCTTAAGCAGGTCGGGGGAGCTGTTTTTT . TRBJ2-2 TRBV11-2 .
CASSPRRPGSQETQYF TGTGCCAGCAGCCCCAGGAGACCGGGTTCCCAAGAGACCCAGTACTTC few TRBJ2-5 TRBV11-3 .